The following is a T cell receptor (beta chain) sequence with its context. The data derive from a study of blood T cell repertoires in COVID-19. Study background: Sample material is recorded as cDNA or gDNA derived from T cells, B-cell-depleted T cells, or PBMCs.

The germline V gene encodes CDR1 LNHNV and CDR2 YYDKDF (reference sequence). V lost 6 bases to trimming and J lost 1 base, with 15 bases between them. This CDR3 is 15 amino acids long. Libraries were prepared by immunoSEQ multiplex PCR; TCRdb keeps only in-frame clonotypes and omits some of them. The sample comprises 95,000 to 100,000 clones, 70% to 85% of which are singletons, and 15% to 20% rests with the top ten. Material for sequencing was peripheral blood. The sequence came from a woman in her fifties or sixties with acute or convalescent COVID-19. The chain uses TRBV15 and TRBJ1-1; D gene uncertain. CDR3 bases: TGTGCCACCAGACCGAAACTGTTCCCGAACACTGAAGCTTTCTTT. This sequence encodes CATRPKLFPNTEAFF.